This paragraph reports one T cell receptor beta chain. As yet, its antigen is unknown. This CDR3 is 13 amino acids long. Germline CDR1 SEHNR, CDR2 FQNEAQ (reference sequence). V lost 6 bases, J lost 8 bases, and 4 bases stayed unmatched. This sample stems from a study of brain T cells in children with intractable seizures. Study findings and constraints: Pre- and post-surgery blood differed in depth, so pre-surgery absences may be undersampling. Only CDR3 sequence similarity suggested viral specificity, without known HCMV serostatus.

Described time point: blood from clinic visit 5 months post-surgery; TSC patient then seizure free. Only cases whose brain tissue showed the highest T cell transcript signatures were sequenced. At least one anti-epileptic drug was given before surgery. TCRdb's copy holds only in-frame clones and misses some; the assay was immunoSEQ multiplex PCR. The table has approximately 330,000 clones, 93% seen once. The V and J genes are TRBV7-9 and TRBJ1-1; 12 bases align to TRBD1. This TCR derives from a boy less than two years old with tuberous sclerosis and intractable seizures. This specimen consisted of peripheral blood, obtained roughly 5 months after surgery. The CDR3 sequence is CASRGQGAREAFF. CDR3 nucleotides: TGTGCCAGCAGGGGACAGGGGGCTAGGGAAGCTTTCTTT.